This T cell receptor beta chain appears in the sequencing data of a study of blood T cell repertoires in COVID-19. At the level of the study: Nucleic acid was either cDNA or gDNA, and it came from T cells, B-cell-depleted T cells, or PBMCs.

Authors' processing steps: Using reference gene primer amplification, nucleated cell counts were estimated. The method was immunoSEQ multiplex PCR; TCRdb's version includes in-frame clones alone and lacks a portion of them. V and J calls and clone size follow that table, whereas D and trimming were derived from the DNA. The sample includes fewer than 50,000 clones, approximately 85% of them seen just once. V dropped 2 bases and J dropped 2 bases, with 14 bases sitting between them. This CDR3 spans 15 amino acids. The germline V gene has CDR1 SGHRS and CDR2 YFSETQ. This TCR was recovered from a man between 40 and 49 years old with active or convalescent COVID-19. The chain recombines TRBV5-1 with TRBJ2-7, with D unresolved. Sequencing was carried out using peripheral blood. Written as DNA, the CDR3 is TGCGCCAGCAGCTTCGGTGGTACCGGTACCTACGAGCAGTACTTC. The encoded protein is CASSFGGTGTYEQYF.